These 11 T cell receptor beta chains originate from one sample sequenced in a study of tumor-infiltrating lymphocytes in primary liver carcinoma. Both RNA and DNA were isolated together from around 20-30 mg of bulk tissue that had not been sorted. TCR beta cDNA was made from 500 ng total RNA with a constant-region primer. ARM-PCR, slightly modified, supplied the TCR beta libraries through three nested multiplex PCR rounds. Primers for the first two PCR rounds were TRBV1-TRBV30 forward primers and a C-beta reverse primer (about 9 cycles per round). From the multiplex PCR reads, TCRdb called clonotypes with MiXCR, one entry per CDR3 protein. The sample carries tens of thousands of distinct CDR3 sequences, roughly 74% recorded once. The sequenced material came from tumor-adjacent normal liver tissue. The receptors stem from a woman between 25 and 40 years old with primary liver carcinoma and hepatitis B virus infection.

Remarks on this clonotype: Germline is not matched at one junction end, which may reflect a read error. The V call is TRBV29-1, the J call TRBJ1-2; TRBD1 might be the D (5 bases). Looked up from germline, CDR1 is SQVTM and CDR2 is ANQGSEA. CDR3 length: 13 amino acids. The DNA for the CDR3 is TGCAGCGTTGCGGCAGGGAAGCGGTATGGCTACATCTTC. Its protein is CSVAAGKRYGYIF.

With respect to this clonotype: An end of the junction differs from the germline gene, which may be a read error. J is TRBJ2-5 and V is TRBV5-4, with D maybe TRBD1 (7 bases). The germline gives CDR1 SGHNT, CDR2 YYREEE (reference sequence). The CDR3 runs 17 residues. CDR3 loop: CASSLGGARGVEDTQYF. CDR3 nucleotides: TGTGCCAGCAGCTTGGGGGGTGCCAGGGGGGTCGAAGACACCCAGTATTTC.

The CDR3 DNA sequence: TGTGCCATCCGTCCATGGGAGGATCCCACAGATACGCAGCATTTT. Amino acid sequence: CAIRPWEDPTDTQHF. The chain uses TRBV11-2 and TRBJ2-3, with unresolved D. The end of the DNA fits TRBJ1-5 better, so the J call may be wrong. Germline V lookup: CDR1 SGHAT, CDR2 FQNNGV. The CDR3 is 15 residues long.

The V call is TRBV6-2 or TRBV6-3, the J call TRBJ1-5, with TRBD1 matching 11 bases. Germline V lookup: CDR1 MNHEY, CDR2 SVGEGT. The CDR3 consists of 14 residues. Unmatched junction bases numbered 6, after V lost 7 bases and J lost 7 bases. The CDR3 loop is CASTRGQGAQPQHF. CDR3 DNA: TGTGCCAGCACTAGAGGACAGGGGGCACAGCCCCAGCATTTT.

The chain links TRBV28 to TRBJ2-7, with D possibly TRBD1 on 6 matching bases. Germline-derived CDR1 and CDR2 are MDHEN and SYDVKM. V was trimmed by 4 bases and J by 13 bases, leaving 26 bases between them. The length of the CDR3 is 15 residues. The CDR3 here is CASSSHSQGFYEHYF. CDR3 nucleotide sequence: TGTGCCAGCAGTTCGCACTCCCAGGGGTTTTACGAACATTACTTC.

Concerning this clonotype itself: Mismatch with germline at one junction end may stem from a read error. This sequence joins TRBV11-2 and TRBJ2-7; 8 bases match TRBD1. CDR1 is SGHAT, CDR2 FQNNGV, per germline. The CDR3 consists of 13 residues. The CDR3 loop reads CARKGDRTYKQYF. Here the CDR3 DNA reads TGTGCCCGCAAAGGGGACAGGACCTACAAGCAGTACTTC.

Concerning this clonotype: Being one base from a much bigger clone, this may be a read error. The CDR3 loop is CAGTPFRSQETQYF. CDR3 DNA: TGTGCCGGCACCCCGTTTCGGTCTCAAGAGACCCAGTACTTC. The V gene is TRBV7-9, the J gene TRBJ2-5; D gene ambiguous. This CDR3 comprises 14 residues. V lost 11 bases and J 2 bases, leaving 18 bases between the germline ends. Germline lookup yields CDR1 SEHNR and CDR2 FQNEAQ (reference sequence).

Only one count was recorded for this clonotype. The germline gene is not matched at one end of the junction; a read error may be the cause. This chain links TRBV28 with TRBJ2-5, with TRBD2 as a possible D gene (5 bases). Germline V gene data show CDR1 as MDHEN and CDR2 as SYDVKM. The length of the CDR3 is 13 residues. CDR3 DNA sequence: TGTGTCAGCCTCGGGGATATGAGAGAGACCCAGTACTTC. Protein product: CVSLGDMRETQYF.

Of note for this clonotype: Germline and junction disagree at one end, which may indicate a read error. The rearrangement uses TRBV5-4 and TRBJ2-7; tentatively, D is TRBD2 (5 bases). There are 13 residues in the CDR3. Germline assignment: CDR1 SGHNT and CDR2 YYREEE (reference sequence). As DNA, the CDR3 is TGTGCCAGCAGCCTGAGAGGGTATGACGAGCGGTACTTC. This sequence encodes CASSLRGYDERYF.

With regard to this clonotype: One junction end does not reproduce the germline sequence, and a read error may be involved. This rearrangement joins TRBV4-1 to TRBJ2-2, with a tentative D call TRBD1 (6 bases). The CDR3 is 15 residues long. Germline CDR1 and CDR2: MGHRA and YSYEKL. CDR3 protein: CTSSTTAGATGELFF. CDR3 nucleotides: TGCACCAGCAGCACTACCGCAGGGGCGACCGGGGAGCTGTTTTTT.

The rearrangement links TRBV6-6 to TRBJ1-5; D not certain. Trimming took off 8 bases at V and 5 bases at J, with 16 bases between the two ends. Germline CDR1 reads MNHNY; CDR2 reads SVGAGI (reference sequence). This CDR3 has 14 residues. CDR3 sequence: CASVHGDSDQPQHF. The DNA of the CDR3 is TGTGCCAGCGTTCATGGGGATTCAGATCAGCCCCAGCATTTT.